What follows are 15 T cell receptor beta chains derived from one specimen sequenced in a study of cytomegalovirus exposure and HLA in healthy donors. Only in-frame clones appear in the TCRdb table, and some are missing; sequencing was by immunoSEQ multiplex PCR. The table lists more than 90,000 clones, 88% of them singletons. Sequencing was performed on PBMCs. The origin of the receptors is a man between 18 and 35 years old in good health and CMV-seronegative.

V gene TRBV27 combines with J gene TRBJ2-3; 9 bases are shared with TRBD2. This CDR3 region has 15 residues. CDR1 and CDR2 (germline): MNHEY, SMNVEV (reference sequence). Unmatched junction bases numbered 2, after V lost 3 bases and J lost 1 base. The CDR3 DNA sequence: TGTGCCAGCAGTTTCGTAGCGGGGGGCACAGATACGCAGTATTTT. It encodes CASSFVAGGTDTQYF.

V is TRBV2 and J is TRBJ2-2, with TRBD1 as a possible D gene (6 bases). Deletions cut 4 bases from V and 5 bases from J, with 8 bases between. The CDR3 has 13 residues. Germline CDR1 and CDR2: SNHLY and FYNNEI. CDR3 nucleotides: TGTGCCAGCAGTGGTCAGGGGACCGGGGAGCTGTTTTTT. Encoded protein: CASSGQGTGELFF.

The chain uses TRBV2 and TRBJ1-2; D gene unclear. The germline V and J ends were trimmed by 6 bases and 7 bases, with 9 bases remaining between them. The CDR3 totals 11 residues. Germline-derived CDR1 and CDR2 are SNHLY and FYNNEI. CDR3 sequence: CASRAAGGYTF. The CDR3, as DNA: TGTGCCAGCAGGGCGGCGGGTGGCTACACCTTC.

This clone was seen a single time. The rearrangement uses TRBV28 and TRBJ2-7, with D possibly matching TRBD2 (6 bases). V was cut by 5 bases and J by 2 bases, with 19 bases left in between. CDR1 is MDHEN, CDR2 SYDVKM, per germline. The CDR3 has 16 residues. Written as DNA, the CDR3 is TGTGCCAGCAGTCCCCCGGGTGTGGGAGGAGCCTACGAGCAGTACTTC. This translates into CASSPPGVGGAYEQYF.

The chain combines TRBV18 with TRBJ1-6; TRBD1 matches at 12 bases. The germline V gene has CDR1 KGHSH and CDR2 LQKENI. V gave up 2 bases and J gave up 10 bases; unmatched junction bases: 6. This CDR3 comprises 16 residues. CDR3 coding DNA: TGTGCCAGCTCACCAAGGGACAGGGGGCTAGAATCACCCCTCCACTTT. Translated, it gives CASSPRDRGLESPLHF.

CDR3 sequence: CAAGQGAVGTNEKLFF. Written as DNA, the CDR3 is TGTGCCGCGGGACAGGGGGCCGTGGGAACTAATGAAAAACTGTTTTTT. This chain links TRBV28 with TRBJ1-4; 12 positions agree with TRBD1. Germline trimming cut 11 bases from V and 1 base from J; bases unmatched to any gene: 8. The CDR3 consists of 16 residues. Germline values: CDR1 MDHEN, CDR2 SYDVKM.

The V and J genes are TRBV25-1 and TRBJ1-2, with D unclear. V lost 4 bases, J lost 5 bases, and 11 bases lay in between. Germline V gives CDR1 MGHDK, CDR2 SYGVNS. The CDR3 has 13 residues. CDR3 bases: TGTGCCAGCAGTGCGGAGGGTGTGTATGGCTACACCTTC. Protein: CASSAEGVYGYTF.

The gene calls are TRBV30 and TRBJ1-5; D perhaps matches TRBD1 (6 bases). The germline V gene has CDR1 GTSNPN and CDR2 SVGIG (reference sequence). CDR3 length equals 13 residues. Trimming took 8 bases from V and 4 from J, leaving 15 bases between them. CDR3 protein: CAASGGLNQPQHF. The CDR3 nucleotides are TGTGCCGCCTCCGGGGGGCTAAATCAGCCCCAGCATTTT.

V is TRBV5-4 and J is TRBJ2-1, with 12 nucleotides matching TRBD1. CDR1 is SGHNT and CDR2 is YYREEE in the germline V gene (reference sequence). This CDR3 has 16 amino acids. V lost 9 bases to trimming and J lost 0 bases; unmatched junction nucleotides: 7. The CDR3 reads CAIGTGGYSSYNEQFF. In nucleotides, the CDR3 is TGTGCCATCGGGACAGGGGGCTACAGCTCCTACAATGAGCAGTTCTTC. Using reference TRBV5-4 and TRBJ2-1 for the parts outside the CDR3, the full variable domain is ETGVTQSPTHLIKTRGQQVTLRCSSQSGHNTVSWYQQALGQGPQFIFQYYREEENGRGNFPPRFSGLQFPNYSSELNVNALELDDSALYLCAIGTGGYSSYNEQFFGPGTRLTVL.

The gene calls are TRBV28 and TRBJ2-1, with D perhaps TRBD2 (6 bases). In germline, CDR1 is MDHEN, CDR2 SYDVKM. The CDR3 totals 11 residues. V lost 8 bases and J 4 bases, leaving 6 bases between the germline ends. The CDR3 nucleotides read TGTGCCAGCGGGGGGTACAATGAGCAGTTCTTC. Its protein is CASGGYNEQFF.

The J gene is TRBJ1-5, the V gene TRBV6-1; D possibly corresponds to TRBD1 (5 bases). CDR3 length: 11 amino acids. CDR1 is MNHNS and CDR2 is SASEGT in the germline V gene. With 8 bases removed from V and 5 bases from J, the gap between germline ends came to 7 bases. The CDR3 DNA sequence: TGTGCCAGCCAGGGCGATCAGCCCCAGCATTTT. Amino acid sequence: CASQGDQPQHF.

V and J are TRBV20-1 and TRBJ1-2; no clear D gene. CDR3 size: 10 residues. Germline CDR1 is DFQATT and CDR2 is SNEGSKA (reference sequence). With 7 bases removed from V and 4 bases from J, the gap between germline ends came to 7 bases. The CDR3 DNA reads TGCAGTGGGGCTTTCTATGGCTACACCTTC. This translates into CSGAFYGYTF.

The chain links TRBV28 to TRBJ1-4, with 8 bases lining up with TRBD1. Germline V gene data show CDR1 as MDHEN and CDR2 as SYDVKM. Trimming removed 4 bases from V and 10 bases from J; junction bases left unmatched: 11. This CDR3 is 15 amino acids long. CDR3 in amino acids: CASSWDRQLSGKLFF. The CDR3 DNA sequence: TGTGCCAGCAGTTGGGACAGGCAGTTAAGTGGAAAACTGTTTTTT.

The rearrangement joins TRBV10-2 to TRBJ1-6; 9 nucleotides align to TRBD1. CDR1 is WSHSY, CDR2 SAAADI, per germline. CDR3 length: 16 residues. V shed 6 bases and J 5 bases; nucleotides not matched to a gene: 8. The DNA for the CDR3 is TGCGCCAGCAGGGGAACAGGGGGCTATAATAATTCACCCCTCCACTTT. It translates to CASRGTGGYNNSPLHF.

The chain recombines TRBV14 with TRBJ2-3; D is perhaps TRBD1 (6 bases). Looked up from germline, CDR1 is SGHDN and CDR2 is FVKESK. The V end was cut by 3 bases, the J end by 3 bases, with 13 bases between. There are 15 residues in the CDR3. The CDR3 DNA is TGTGCCAGCAGCCACATGTACAGGGAGACAGATACGCAGTATTTT. This codes for CASSHMYRETDTQYF.